Below are 10 T cell receptor beta chains sequenced from a single sample in a study of blood T cells in healthy people across ages. Together with a sample-barcoded 5' primer, a J-beta primer mix was included in a second PCR lasting roughly 6 to 12 cycles. TCRdb analysed the 5' RACE reads with MiXCR anew, one entry per CDR3 protein. The sample contains approximately 800,000 distinct CDR3 sequences, around a quarter of which appear only once. These sequences were also reported in another study, on T cells of mothers and their children.

Source material: blood. These receptors originate from a boy aged 5-17 years in good health.

V and J are TRBV9 and TRBJ2-5; perhaps D is TRBD1 or TRBD2 (5 bases each). Trimming cost V 0 bases and J 1 base, with 10 bases left between them. Germline CDR1 SGDLS, CDR2 YYNGEE. There are 15 residues in the CDR3. The CDR3 region has the DNA TGTGCCAGCAGCGTAGGAGGGACGATCCAAGAGACCCAGTACTTC. It is translated as CASSVGGTIQETQYF.

The chain combines TRBV13 with TRBJ2-5; D not certain. The better agreement between TRBJ2-1 and the DNA end casts doubt on the J call. Germline V gene lookup returns CDR1 PRHDT and CDR2 FYEKMQ (reference sequence). The CDR3 consists of 12 residues. The CDR3 reads CASSPRSREQFF. The CDR3 DNA reads as TGTGCCAGCAGCCCACGATCCCGCGAGCAGTTCTTC.

A few counts support this clonotype. V is TRBV4-3 and J is TRBJ2-7; D unclear. The length of the CDR3 is 15 residues. Per germline, CDR1 LGHNA and CDR2 YSLEER. Trimming cost V 0 bases and J 2 bases, with 11 bases left between them. DNA for the CDR3: TGCGCCAGCAGCCAAGATTACCACACGGCCTACGAGCAGTACTTC. This encodes CASSQDYHTAYEQYF.

The rearrangement uses TRBV27 and TRBJ1-5; D is perhaps TRBD1 (5 bases). V was shortened by 6 bases and J by 7 bases, with 16 bases between the two germline ends. CDR3 size: 14 residues. Germline loops: CDR1 MNHEY, CDR2 SMNVEV (reference sequence). CDR3 DNA: TGTGCCAGCAGCCTCGGACATCCGGAGCAGCCCCAGCATTTT. This sequence encodes CASSLGHPEQPQHF.

This clonotype was seen repeatedly, ten times or more. V is TRBV28 and J is TRBJ2-6; D not resolved. Per the germline V gene, CDR1 is MDHEN and CDR2 is SYDVKM. CDR3 length: 16 residues. V was shortened by 4 bases and J by 0 bases, with 10 bases between the two germline ends. The CDR3 is CASSSYWASGANVLTF. DNA of the CDR3: TGTGCCAGCAGTTCCTACTGGGCCTCTGGGGCCAACGTCCTGACTTTC.

The chain has TRBV7-9 and TRBJ2-1; 7 nucleotides line up with TRBD1. Trimming took 4 bases from V and 0 from J; bases not matched to a gene: 6. This CDR3 region has 16 residues. Germline V gene sequence: CDR1 SEHNR, CDR2 FQNEAQ (reference sequence). CDR3 DNA sequence: TGTGCCAGCAGCTCCCGGACAGGAAGCTCCTACAATGAGCAGTTCTTC. Its protein product is CASSSRTGSSYNEQFF.

The chain links TRBV5-1 to TRBJ2-5; unclear D gene. The J call may be in error: the DNA end matches TRBJ2-1 better. This CDR3 comprises 14 residues. Germline lookup yields CDR1 SGHRS and CDR2 YFSETQ. The CDR3 sequence is CASSLEDRQNEQFF. CDR3 in DNA: TGCGCCAGCAGCTTGGAGGACCGCCAGAATGAGCAGTTCTTC.

This clonotype occurred many times. V and J are TRBV7-3 and TRBJ2-5; 7 positions match TRBD2. With V trimmed by 5 bases and J by 7 bases, 4 bases remained unmatched. Germline lookup yields CDR1 SGHTA and CDR2 FQGTGA. The length of the CDR3 is 12 residues. The CDR3: CASSPPGGTQYF. CDR3 DNA sequence: TGTGCCAGCAGCCCGCCGGGGGGGACCCAGTACTTC.

The chain joins TRBV12-3 or TRBV12-4 to TRBJ2-2, with a tentative D call TRBD2 (5 bases). Trimming removed 5 bases at V and 5 bases at J, with 9 bases between. This CDR3 comprises 13 residues. CDR3 amino acids: CASSGLLTGELFF. The CDR3 DNA sequence: TGTGCCAGCAGTGGACTGCTGACCGGGGAGCTGTTTTTT.

The V call is TRBV29-1, the J call TRBJ1-2; D is perhaps TRBD1 (5 bases). Looked up from germline, CDR1 is SQVTM and CDR2 is ANQGSEA. This CDR3 contains 14 residues. V was trimmed by 3 bases and J by 7 bases, leaving 18 bases between them. The DNA for the CDR3 is TGCAGCGTTGAGGGCCTAGAGGGGATGGTTGGCTACACCTTC. It encodes CSVEGLEGMVGYTF.